A single sample is the source of the 3 T cell receptor beta chains below, sequenced in a study of Graves' ophthalmopathy and Graves' hyperthyroidism. Using RNA transcripts, the TCR beta CDR3 regions were amplified. First-round RT-PCR used HTBI primers; second-round multiplex PCR followed. TCRdb redid the calling of the multiplex PCR reads with MiXCR, one entry per CDR3 protein. The table records over 450,000 distinct CDR3 sequences, about an eighth of them present only once. Sequencing used blood. These receptors all stem from a woman in her thirties with Graves' ophthalmopathy.

V gene TRBV11-3 combines with J gene TRBJ1-3; no firm D call. The V gene lost 5 bases and the J gene lost 2 bases, with 13 bases spanning the gap. CDR1 is SGHNT, CDR2 YENEEA, per germline. The CDR3 consists of 15 residues. The CDR3 DNA reads TGTGCCAGCAGCCAGGACGGTGAGACTGGAAACACCATATATTTT. Residues: CASSQDGETGNTIYF.

This clonotype came up many times. The chain recombines TRBV19 with TRBJ1-1; D may be TRBD1 (5 bases). There are 11 residues in the CDR3. Germline CDR1 reads LNHDA; CDR2 reads SQIVND (reference sequence). The V gene lost 6 bases and the J gene lost 6 bases, with 8 bases spanning the gap. The CDR3 protein is CASSKGSEAFF. Written as DNA, the CDR3 is TGTGCCAGTAGCAAGGGGTCTGAAGCTTTCTTT. Full variable domain (rest looked up from reference TRBV19 and TRBJ1-1): DGGITQSPKYLFRKEGQNVTLSCEQNLNHDAMYWYRQDPGQGLRLIYYSQIVNDFQKGDIAEGYSVSREKKESFPLTVTSAQKNPTAFYLCASSKGSEAFFGQGTRLTVV.

This clonotype came up a few times. This chain links TRBV12-5 with TRBJ1-5; no reliable D call. V shed 2 bases and J shed 1 base, with 12 bases lying between them. The CDR3 length is 16 residues. The V gene's germline CDR1 is LGHNT and CDR2 FRNRAP. CDR3: CASGLFLRGSNQPQHF. In DNA form, the CDR3 reads TGTGCTAGTGGTTTGTTTTTGCGGGGAAGCAATCAGCCCCAGCATTTT.